What follows are 2 T cell receptor beta chains derived from one specimen sequenced in a study of cytomegalovirus exposure and HLA in healthy donors (dated by TCRdb to about 2017). The library was generated by the immunoSEQ multiplex PCR assay. The multiplex PCR relied on a mix of 60 forward primers for TCR Vbeta segments and 13 reverse primers for TCR Jbeta segments. Not all clones reach the TCRdb copy of this immuneACCESS table, which keeps in-frame sequences only. Checked studies attribute under half of the gap to unresolved V genes and leave the rest unexplained. The sample has roughly 140,000 clones on record, around 10% of them singletons. The ten biggest clones cover around 1.9% of the sample. Sequencing was performed on PBMCs. These receptor sequences come from a male donor in good health and CMV-seronegative.

V and J are TRBV7-8 and TRBJ1-1; no definite D call. CDR3 size: 13 residues. The germline V and J ends were trimmed by 4 bases and 7 bases, with 13 bases remaining between them. Germline CDR1 reads SGHVS; CDR2 reads FQNEAQ. The CDR3 sequence: CASSSEPRSEAFF. Here the CDR3 DNA reads TGTGCCAGCAGCTCGGAACCAAGGAGTGAAGCTTTCTTT.

This chain joins TRBV4-1 and TRBJ1-4, with a possible D match to TRBD1 (5 bases). Deletions cut 4 bases from V and 4 bases from J, with 13 bases between. CDR1 MGHRA and CDR2 YSYEKL come from the germline V gene. The CDR3 length is 15 residues. Here the CDR3 reads CASSPTGLGNEKLFF. The CDR3 DNA follows: TGCGCCAGCAGCCCTACAGGTTTGGGTAATGAAAAACTGTTTTTT.